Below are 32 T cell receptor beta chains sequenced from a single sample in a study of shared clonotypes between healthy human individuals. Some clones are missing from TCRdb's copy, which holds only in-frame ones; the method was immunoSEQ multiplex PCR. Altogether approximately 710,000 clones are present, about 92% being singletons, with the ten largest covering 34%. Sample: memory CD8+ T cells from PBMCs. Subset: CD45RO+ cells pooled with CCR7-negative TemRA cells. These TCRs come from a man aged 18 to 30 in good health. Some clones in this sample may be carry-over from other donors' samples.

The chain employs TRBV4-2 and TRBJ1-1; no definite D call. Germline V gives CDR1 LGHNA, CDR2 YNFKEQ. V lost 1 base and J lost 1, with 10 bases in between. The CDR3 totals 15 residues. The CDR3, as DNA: TGTGCCAGCAGCCAAGGCCCGCGTGGGAACACTGAAGCTTTCTTT. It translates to CASSQGPRGNTEAFF.

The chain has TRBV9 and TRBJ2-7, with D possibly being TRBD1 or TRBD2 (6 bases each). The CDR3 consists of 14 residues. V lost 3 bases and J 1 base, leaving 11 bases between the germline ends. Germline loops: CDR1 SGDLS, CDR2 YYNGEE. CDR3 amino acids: CASSAEGGSYEQYF. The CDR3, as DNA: TGTGCCAGCAGCGCAGAGGGGGGTTCCTACGAGCAGTACTTC.

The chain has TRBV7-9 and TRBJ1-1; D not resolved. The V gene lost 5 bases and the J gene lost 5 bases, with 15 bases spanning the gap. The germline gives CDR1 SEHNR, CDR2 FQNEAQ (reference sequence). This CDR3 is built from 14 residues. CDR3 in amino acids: CASSLRLDLTEAFF. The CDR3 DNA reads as TGTGCCAGCAGCCTGCGACTAGATTTGACTGAAGCTTTCTTT.

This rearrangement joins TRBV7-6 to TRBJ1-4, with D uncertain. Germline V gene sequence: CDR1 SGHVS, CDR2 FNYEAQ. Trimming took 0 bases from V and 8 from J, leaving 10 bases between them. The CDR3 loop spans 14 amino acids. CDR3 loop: CASSLAQPREKLFF. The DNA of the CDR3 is TGTGCCAGCAGCTTAGCGCAGCCCCGGGAAAAACTGTTTTTT.

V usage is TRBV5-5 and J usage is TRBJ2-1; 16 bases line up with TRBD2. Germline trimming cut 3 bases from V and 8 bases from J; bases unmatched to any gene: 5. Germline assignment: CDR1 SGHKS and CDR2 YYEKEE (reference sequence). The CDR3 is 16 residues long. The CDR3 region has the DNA TGTGCCAGCAGCTGGCCCGGGACTAGCGGGAGGGATGAGCAGTTCTTC. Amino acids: CASSWPGTSGRDEQFF.

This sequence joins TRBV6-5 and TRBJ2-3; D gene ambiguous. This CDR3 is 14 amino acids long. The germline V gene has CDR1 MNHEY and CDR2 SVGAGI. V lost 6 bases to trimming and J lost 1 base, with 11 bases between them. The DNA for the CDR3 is TGTGCCAGCAGCCCCCGACGTCGCACAGATACGCAGTATTTT. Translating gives CASSPRRRTDTQYF.

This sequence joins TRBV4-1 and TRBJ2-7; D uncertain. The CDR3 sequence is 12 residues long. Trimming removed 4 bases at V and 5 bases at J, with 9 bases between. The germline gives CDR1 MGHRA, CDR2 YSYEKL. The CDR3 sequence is CASSRTRDEQYF. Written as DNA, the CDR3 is TGCGCCAGCAGCCGAACAAGGGACGAGCAGTACTTC.

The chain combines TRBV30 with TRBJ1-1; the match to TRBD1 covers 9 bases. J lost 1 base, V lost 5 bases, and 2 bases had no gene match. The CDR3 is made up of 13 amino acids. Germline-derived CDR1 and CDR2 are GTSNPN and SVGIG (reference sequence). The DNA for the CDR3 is TGTGCCTGGCGGGGACAGGGGAACACTGAAGCTTTCTTT. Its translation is CAWRGQGNTEAFF.

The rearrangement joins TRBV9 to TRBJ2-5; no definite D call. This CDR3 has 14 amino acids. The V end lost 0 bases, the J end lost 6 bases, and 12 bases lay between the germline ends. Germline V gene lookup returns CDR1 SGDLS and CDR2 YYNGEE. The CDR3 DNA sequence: TGTGCCAGCAGCGTAGGGTCCGATCCGAAGACCCAGTACTTC. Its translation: CASSVGSDPKTQYF.

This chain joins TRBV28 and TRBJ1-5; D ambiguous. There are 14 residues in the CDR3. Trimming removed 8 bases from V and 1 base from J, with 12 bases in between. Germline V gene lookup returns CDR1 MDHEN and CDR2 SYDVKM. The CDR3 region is CASRDAMSNQPQHF. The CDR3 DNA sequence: TGTGCCAGCCGAGATGCGATGAGCAATCAGCCCCAGCATTTT.

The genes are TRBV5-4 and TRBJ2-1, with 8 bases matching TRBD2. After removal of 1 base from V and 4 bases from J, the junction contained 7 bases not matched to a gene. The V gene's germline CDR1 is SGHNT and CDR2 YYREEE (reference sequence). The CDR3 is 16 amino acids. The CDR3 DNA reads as TGTGCCAGCAGCTTGCAGGCGGGGGGAATGTACAATGAGCAGTTCTTC. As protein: CASSLQAGGMYNEQFF.

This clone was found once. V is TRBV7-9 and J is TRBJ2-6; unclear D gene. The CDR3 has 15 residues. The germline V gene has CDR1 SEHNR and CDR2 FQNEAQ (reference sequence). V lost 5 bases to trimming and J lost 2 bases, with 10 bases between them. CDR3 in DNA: TGTGCCAGCAGCCGATCATCCCCTGGGGCCAACGTCCTGACTTTC. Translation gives CASSRSSPGANVLTF.

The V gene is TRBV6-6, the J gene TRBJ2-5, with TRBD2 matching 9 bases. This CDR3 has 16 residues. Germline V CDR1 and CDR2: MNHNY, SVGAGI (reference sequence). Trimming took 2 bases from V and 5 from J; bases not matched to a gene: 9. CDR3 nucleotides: TGTGCCAGCAGTTACACGGCGGGAGGGCCCTGGGAGACCCAGTACTTC. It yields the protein CASSYTAGGPWETQYF.

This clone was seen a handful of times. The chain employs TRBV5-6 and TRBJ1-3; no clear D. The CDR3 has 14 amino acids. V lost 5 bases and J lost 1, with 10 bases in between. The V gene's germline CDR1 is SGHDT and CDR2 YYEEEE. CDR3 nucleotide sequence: TGTGCCAGCAGTTCGGGGTTTTCTGGAAACACCATATATTTT. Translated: CASSSGFSGNTIYF. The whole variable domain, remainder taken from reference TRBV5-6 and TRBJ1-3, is DAGVTQSPTHLIKTRGQQVTLRCSPKSGHDTVSWYQQALGQGPQFIFQYYEEEERQRGNFPDRFSGHQFPNYSSELNVNALLLGDSALYLCASSSGFSGNTIYFGEGSWLTVV.

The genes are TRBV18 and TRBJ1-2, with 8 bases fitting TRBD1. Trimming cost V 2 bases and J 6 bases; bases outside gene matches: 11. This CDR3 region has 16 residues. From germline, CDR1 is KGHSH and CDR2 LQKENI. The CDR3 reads CASSPGQGRIVHGYTF. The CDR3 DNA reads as TGTGCCAGCTCACCAGGACAGGGCCGCATAGTCCATGGCTACACCTTC. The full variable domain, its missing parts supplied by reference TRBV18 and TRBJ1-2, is NAGVMQNPRHLVRRRGQEARLRCSPMKGHSHVYWYRQLPEEGLKFMVYLQKENIIDESGMPKERFSAEFPKEGPSILRIQQVVRGDSAAYFCASSPGQGRIVHGYTFGSGTRLTVV.

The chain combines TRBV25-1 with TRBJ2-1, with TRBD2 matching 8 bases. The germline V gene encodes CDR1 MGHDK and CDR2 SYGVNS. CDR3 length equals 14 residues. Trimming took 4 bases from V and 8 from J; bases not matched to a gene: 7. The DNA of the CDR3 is TGTGCCAGCAGTGGAGGGAGCGGGAGCGATGAGCAGTTCTTC. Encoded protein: CASSGGSGSDEQFF.

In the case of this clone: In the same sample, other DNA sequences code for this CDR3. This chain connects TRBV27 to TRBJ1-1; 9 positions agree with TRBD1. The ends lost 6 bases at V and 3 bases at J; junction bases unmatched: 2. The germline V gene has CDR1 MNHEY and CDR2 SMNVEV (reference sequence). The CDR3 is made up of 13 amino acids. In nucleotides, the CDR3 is TGTGCCAGCAGCTGGACAGGGGACACTGAAGCTTTCTTT. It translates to CASSWTGDTEAFF.

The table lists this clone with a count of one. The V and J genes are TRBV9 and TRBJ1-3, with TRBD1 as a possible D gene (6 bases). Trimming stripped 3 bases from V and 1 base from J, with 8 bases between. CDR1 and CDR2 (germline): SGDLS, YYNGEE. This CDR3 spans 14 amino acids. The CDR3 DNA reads TGTGCCAGCAGCGAGACAGGTTCTGGAAACACCATATATTTT. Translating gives CASSETGSGNTIYF.

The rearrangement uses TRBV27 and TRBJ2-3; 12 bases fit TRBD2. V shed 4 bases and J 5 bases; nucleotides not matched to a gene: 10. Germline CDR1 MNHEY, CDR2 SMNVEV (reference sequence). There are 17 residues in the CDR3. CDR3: CASSSLPGLAGVDTQYF. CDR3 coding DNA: TGTGCCAGCAGTTCACTTCCGGGACTAGCGGGCGTAGATACGCAGTATTTT.

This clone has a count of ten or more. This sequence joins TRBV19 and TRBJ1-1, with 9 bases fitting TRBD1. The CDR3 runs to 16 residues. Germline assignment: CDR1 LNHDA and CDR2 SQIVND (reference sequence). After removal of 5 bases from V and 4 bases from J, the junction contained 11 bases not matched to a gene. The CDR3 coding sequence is TGTGCCAGTAGTCACCCCCTCGGACAGGGGAGCACTGAAGCTTTCTTT. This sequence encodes CASSHPLGQGSTEAFF. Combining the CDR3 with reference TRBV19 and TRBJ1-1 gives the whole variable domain DGGITQSPKYLFRKEGQNVTLSCEQNLNHDAMYWYRQDPGQGLRLIYYSQIVNDFQKGDIAEGYSVSREKKESFPLTVTSAQKNPTAFYLCASSHPLGQGSTEAFFGQGTRLTVV.

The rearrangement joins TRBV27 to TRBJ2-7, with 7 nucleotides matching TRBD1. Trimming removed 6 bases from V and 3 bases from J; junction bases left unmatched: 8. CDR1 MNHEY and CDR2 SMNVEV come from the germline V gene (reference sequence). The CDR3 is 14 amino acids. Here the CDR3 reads CASRSHRDSYEQYF. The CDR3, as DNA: TGTGCCAGCAGATCTCACCGGGACAGCTACGAGCAGTACTTC.

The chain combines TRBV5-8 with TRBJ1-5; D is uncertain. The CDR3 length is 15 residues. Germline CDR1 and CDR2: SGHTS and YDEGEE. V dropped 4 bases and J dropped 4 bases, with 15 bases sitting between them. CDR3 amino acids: CASSQRVLKNQPQHF. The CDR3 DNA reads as TGTGCCAGCAGCCAACGGGTGTTGAAAAATCAGCCCCAGCATTTT. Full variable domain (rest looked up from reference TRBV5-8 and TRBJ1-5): EAGVTQSPTHLIKTRGQQATLRCSPISGHTSVYWYQQALGLGLQFLLWYDEGEERNRGNFPPRFSGRQFPNYSSELNVNALELEDSALYLCASSQRVLKNQPQHFGDGTRLSIL.

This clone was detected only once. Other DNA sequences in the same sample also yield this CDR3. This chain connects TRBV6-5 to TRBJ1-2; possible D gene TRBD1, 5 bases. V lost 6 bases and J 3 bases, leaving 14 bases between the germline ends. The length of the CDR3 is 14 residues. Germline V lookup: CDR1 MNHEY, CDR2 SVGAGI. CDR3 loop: CASRTGGEDYGYTF. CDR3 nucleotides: TGTGCCAGCAGAACAGGAGGCGAGGACTATGGCTACACCTTC.

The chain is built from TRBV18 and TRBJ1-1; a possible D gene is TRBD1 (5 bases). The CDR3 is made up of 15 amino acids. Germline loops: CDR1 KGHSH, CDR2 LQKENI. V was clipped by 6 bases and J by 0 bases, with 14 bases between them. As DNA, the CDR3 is TGTGCCAGCTCGCCCTCCGGGGCGCTGAACACTGAAGCTTTCTTT. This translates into CASSPSGALNTEAFF.

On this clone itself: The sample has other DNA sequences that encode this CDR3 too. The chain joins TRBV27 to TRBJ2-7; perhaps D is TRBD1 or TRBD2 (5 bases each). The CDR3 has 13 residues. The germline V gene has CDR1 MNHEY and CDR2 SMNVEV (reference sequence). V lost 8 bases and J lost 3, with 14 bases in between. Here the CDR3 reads CASSRTGGYEQYF. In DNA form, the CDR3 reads TGTGCCAGCTCTAGAACAGGAGGCTACGAGCAGTACTTC.

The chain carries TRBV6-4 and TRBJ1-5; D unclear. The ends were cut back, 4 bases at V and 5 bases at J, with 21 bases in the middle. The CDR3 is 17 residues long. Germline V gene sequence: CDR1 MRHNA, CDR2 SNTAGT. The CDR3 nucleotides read TGTGCCAGCAGTGGCCCCGCTCCGGCATGGACCCATCAGCCCCAGCATTTT. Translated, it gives CASSGPAPAWTHQPQHF.

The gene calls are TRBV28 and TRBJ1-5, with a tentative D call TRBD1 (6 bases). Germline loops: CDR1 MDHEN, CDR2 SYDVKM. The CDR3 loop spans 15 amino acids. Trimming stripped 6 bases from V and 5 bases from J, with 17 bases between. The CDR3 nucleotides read TGTGCCAGCAGACTTTTAAGGGACAAGTATCAGCCCCAGCATTTT. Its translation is CASRLLRDKYQPQHF.

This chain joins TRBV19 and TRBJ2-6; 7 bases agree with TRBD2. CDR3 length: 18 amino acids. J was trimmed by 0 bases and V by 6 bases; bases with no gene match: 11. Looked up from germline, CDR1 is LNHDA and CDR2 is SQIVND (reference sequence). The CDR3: CASSSFGGKISGANVLTF. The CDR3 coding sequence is TGTGCCAGTAGCAGTTTCGGGGGGAAGATCTCTGGGGCCAACGTCCTGACTTTC.

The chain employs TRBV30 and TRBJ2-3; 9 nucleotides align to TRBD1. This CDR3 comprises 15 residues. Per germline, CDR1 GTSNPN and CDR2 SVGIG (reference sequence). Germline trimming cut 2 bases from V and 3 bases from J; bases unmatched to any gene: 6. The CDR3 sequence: CAWSTQGARTDTQYF. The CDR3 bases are TGTGCCTGGAGTACACAGGGGGCGCGTACAGATACGCAGTATTTT.

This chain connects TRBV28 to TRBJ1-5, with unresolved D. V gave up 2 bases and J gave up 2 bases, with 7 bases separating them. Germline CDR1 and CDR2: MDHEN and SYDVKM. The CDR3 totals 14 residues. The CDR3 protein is CASSLQVRNQPQHF. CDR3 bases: TGTGCCAGCAGTTTACAGGTTCGCAATCAGCCCCAGCATTTT.

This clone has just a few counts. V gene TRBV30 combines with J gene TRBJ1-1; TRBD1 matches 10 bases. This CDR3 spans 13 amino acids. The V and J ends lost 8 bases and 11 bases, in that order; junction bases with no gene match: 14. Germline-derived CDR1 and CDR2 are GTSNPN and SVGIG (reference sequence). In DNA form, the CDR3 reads TGTGCCGGATCCGGGACAGGGGATTTCTGGGCTTTCTTT. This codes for CAGSGTGDFWAFF.

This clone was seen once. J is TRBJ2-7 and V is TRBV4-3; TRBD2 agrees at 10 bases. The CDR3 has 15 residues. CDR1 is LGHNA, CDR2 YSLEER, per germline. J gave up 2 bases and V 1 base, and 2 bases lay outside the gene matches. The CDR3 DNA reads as TGCGCCAGCAGCCAAGGGACTAGCGGAGCCTACGAGCAGTACTTC. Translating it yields CASSQGTSGAYEQYF.